This T cell receptor beta chain originates from a study of shared clonotypes between healthy human individuals. TCRdb's table, derived via immunoSEQ multiplex PCR, lists solely in-frame clones and lacks some. The sample records some 2,500,000 clones, 85% to 95% being singletons. The CDR3 is 15 residues long. Trimming stripped 4 bases from V and 0 bases from J, with 12 bases between. The germline V gene encodes CDR1 KGHSH and CDR2 LQKENI. This sequence was found in a man aged 18-30 years in good health. Some clones in this sample may be carry-over from other donors' samples. Sequencing input: naive CD4+ T cells from PBMCs. Subset denoted: CD45RA+ positively selected. V usage is TRBV18 and J usage is TRBJ2-5, with a possible D match to TRBD1 (6 bases). The CDR3 nucleotides are TGTGCCAGCTCACGGACAGCCAACCACCAAGAGACCCAGTACTTC. It codes for CASSRTANHQETQYF. The entire variable domain, with the rest obtained from reference TRBV18 and TRBJ2-5, is as follows: NAGVMQNPRHLVRRRGQEARLRCSPMKGHSHVYWYRQLPEEGLKFMVYLQKENIIDESGMPKERFSAEFPKEGPSILRIQQVVRGDSAAYFCASSRTANHQETQYFGPGTRLLVL.